A selection of T cell receptor beta chains follows, all from one sample in a study of blood T cell repertoires in COVID-19. Data came from immunoSEQ multiplex PCR; TCRdb stores just in-frame clones and leaves some out. The sample has approximately 70,000 clones, approximately 79% seen once. Sequencing was performed on peripheral blood. Receptor source: a woman of 80 years or more with active or convalescent COVID-19. Each CDR3 is given with its conserved first and last residue. D genes are given only for firm matches. Clone size is stated in some rows and not others, as once, few, many or a class when expanded.

size	J	D	V	DNA	CDR3
-	TRBJ1-5	-	TRBV12-3/TRBV12-4	TGTGCCAGCAGCCAGGGGCCGCATCAGCCCCAGCATTTT	CASSQGPHQPQHF
once	TRBJ2-1	TRBD2	TRBV6-5	TGTGCCAGCCGGGGACTAGCGATCTTCTACAATGAGCAGTTCTTC	CASRGLAIFYNEQFF
-	TRBJ1-1	TRBD1	TRBV5-4	TGTGCCAGCAGCTGGGGACAGCTCGACACTGAAGCTTTCTTT	CASSWGQLDTEAFF
-	TRBJ1-3	-	TRBV30	TGTGCCTGGATGGGGGCCCCACGCTCTGGAAACACCATATATTTT	CAWMGAPRSGNTIYF
-	TRBJ1-6	-	TRBV5-6	TGTGCCAGCAGCTCCGAACCAGGGATCAATAATTCACCCCTCCACTTT	CASSSEPGINNSPLHF
few	TRBJ1-2	-	TRBV29-1	TGCAGCGTTATTGTTACCCCCGGCGGGAGTGGCTACACCTTC	CSVIVTPGGSGYTF
-	TRBJ1-1	-	TRBV4-3	TGCGCCAGCAGCCAAGTACGGACTGGCTTCATGAACACTGAAGCTTTCTTT	CASSQVRTGFMNTEAFF
once	TRBJ2-7	-	TRBV19	TGTGCCAGTAGTATAGCAGACAGTCACGAGCAGTACTTC	CASSIADSHEQYF
few	TRBJ1-1	-	TRBV19	TGTGCCAGTAGTATCAACGGGATGAACACTGAAGCTTTCTTT	CASSINGMNTEAFF
-	TRBJ1-4	-	TRBV2	TGTGCCAGCAGCTCAAGGCAGGGTGGGATTGAAAAACTGTTTTTT	CASSSRQGGIEKLFF
-	TRBJ1-5	-	TRBV3-1/TRBV3-2	TGTGCCAGCAGCCAAGCGACGGGGGGCGGGAATCAGCCCCAGCATTTT	CASSQATGGGNQPQHF
-	TRBJ2-6	-	TRBV2	TGTGCCAGCAGTCAGGGAACAGGGGCCAACGTCCTGACTTTC	CASSQGTGANVLTF
-	TRBJ2-1	TRBD2	TRBV24-1	TGTGCCACCAGTGCTACTGGGACTAGCGGGAGGATTGAGCAGTTCTTC	CATSATGTSGRIEQFF
-	TRBJ1-2	-	TRBV9	TGTGCCAGCAGCGTGGGCAGAGGACAGTATGGCTACACCTTC	CASSVGRGQYGYTF
-	TRBJ2-7	-	TRBV9	TGTGCCAGCAGCCCCACAGGGAGAATGGGGAACGAGCAGTACTTC	CASSPTGRMGNEQYF
once	TRBJ2-5	TRBD2	TRBV10-3	TGTGCCATCAGTGAGCAGACTAGCGGGGTTCAAGAGACCCAGTACTTC	CAISEQTSGVQETQYF
-	TRBJ1-5	-	TRBV19	TGTGCCAGTAACAGGGATAGCAATCAGCCCCAGCATTTT	CASNRDSNQPQHF
-	TRBJ2-7	-	TRBV2	TGTGCCAGCAGTGAAGTAGGATACAGGGTCCTCGGCTACGAGCAGTACTTC	CASSEVGYRVLGYEQYF
-	TRBJ1-1	-	TRBV7-9	TGTGCCAGCAGCTTCGACTTAGGTAATCCGGGACTCCCTGAAGCTTTCTTT	CASSFDLGNPGLPEAFF
-	TRBJ2-1	TRBD2	TRBV24-1	TGTGCCACCAGTGACCCGGCTAGCGGGAGCTTGGATGAGCAGTTCTTC	CATSDPASGSLDEQFF
-	TRBJ2-2	TRBD1	TRBV9	TGTGCCAGCGGGGGACAGGGGTTGACCGGGGAGCTGTTTTTT	CASGGQGLTGELFF
-	TRBJ2-5	TRBD2	TRBV3-1/TRBV3-2	TGTGCCAGCAGCCAAGATCCCCTAGCGGGGCTCCAAGAGACCCAGTACTTC	CASSQDPLAGLQETQYF
-	TRBJ1-1	-	TRBV6-5	TGTGCCAGCAGAAATAGCAGGGGATTGGCTTTCTTT	CASRNSRGLAFF
few	TRBJ1-5	-	TRBV5-6	TGTGCCAGCAGCTTGTACGGGGGGAGTCAGCCCCAGCATTTT	CASSLYGGSQPQHF
-	TRBJ1-2	TRBD1	TRBV15	TGTGCCACCAGCAGGGGACAGGGGGCCGGTGGCTACACCTTC	CATSRGQGAGGYTF
-	TRBJ1-2	-	TRBV14	TGTGCCAGCAGCTACGGGGGACGGACGAACTATGGCTACACCTTC	CASSYGGRTNYGYTF
-	TRBJ1-2	TRBD1	TRBV6-2/TRBV6-3	TGTGCCAGCAGCCACCGGGACAGGGTAGGTGGCTACACCTTC	CASSHRDRVGGYTF
-	TRBJ1-1	-	TRBV7-9	TGTGCCAGCAGCACCGGGACAATGAACACTGAAGCTTTCTTT	CASSTGTMNTEAFF
-	TRBJ1-5	TRBD1	TRBV4-1	TGCGCCAGCAGCCAAGATGCGGACAGGGTTTATCTGGCTGGTCAGCCCCAGCATTTT	CASSQDADRVYLAGQPQHF
-	TRBJ2-7	-	TRBV28	TGTGCCAGCAGTACGGACTGGTCGAAGCAGTACTTC	CASSTDWSKQYF
few	TRBJ1-6	-	TRBV28	TGTGCCAGCAGTTTCACCTTGAGCTCCTATAATTCACCCCTCCACTTT	CASSFTLSSYNSPLHF
-	TRBJ2-7	TRBD1	TRBV5-1	TGCGCCAGCAGCCAACCCCGGACAGGAACTTACGAGCAGTACTTC	CASSQPRTGTYEQYF
-	TRBJ1-1	-	TRBV18	TGTGCCAGCTCCCAGGGGTTGGGTAGTCCTGAAGCTTTCTTT	CASSQGLGSPEAFF